Sequencing of this TCR beta chain was carried out in a study of human T cells and chemical hapten exposure. As for time point: patch test 1, 2 weeks after DPC sensitization. Treatment meaning: therapeutic diphenylcyclopropenone sensitization with weekly scalp DPC. TCRdb called the RACE reads again in MiXCR, with one record for every CDR3 protein. The data contain 370,000 or so distinct CDR3 sequences, roughly 5% of them singletons. This clonotype was counted only a few times. Its antigen is still unknown. Study findings and constraints: Expanded TCRs showed more large CDR3 clusters than pre-sensitization or healthy control sets.

The sequence derives from a woman in her 50s with alopecia areata. Some clones in this sample may be carry-over from other donors' samples. The specimen was whole blood, collected in connection with sensitization to the hapten diphenylcyclopropenone (DPC).

The CDR3 region is CASSPGLAGGIGELFF. DNA for the CDR3: TGTGCCAGCAGCCCGGGACTAGCGGGAGGAATCGGGGAGCTGTTTTTT. J is TRBJ2-2 and V is TRBV5-4; 15 nucleotides align to TRBD2. The CDR3 is 16 amino acids. V trimming: 4 bases; J trimming: 7 bases; junction bases outside the gene matches: 5. Per the germline V gene, CDR1 is SGHNT and CDR2 is YYREEE (reference sequence).